One and the same sample provided the 28 T cell receptor beta chains below, sequenced in a study of blood T cell repertoires in COVID-19. Profiling relied on immunoSEQ multiplex PCR, and the TCRdb table lists in-frame clones only, not all of them. The sample carries 250,000 or so clones, approximately 86% recorded once. The sequenced sample was PBMCs or T cells enriched from blood (not recorded which). These receptors were collected from a woman aged 45-65 years who had recovered from COVID-19.

V usage is TRBV28 and J usage is TRBJ1-4, with D tentatively TRBD1 (5 bases). Between the trimmed V and J ends, which lost 7 bases and 6 bases, there was a span of 15 bases. In germline, CDR1 is MDHEN, CDR2 SYDVKM. The CDR3 has 14 residues. The CDR3: CASMQSTTDEKLFF. In DNA form, the CDR3 reads TGTGCCAGCATGCAGTCGACGACAGATGAAAAACTGTTTTTT.

V and J are TRBV30 and TRBJ2-7, with 7 bases matching TRBD1. The V segment lost 2 bases and the J segment 3 bases; nucleotides outside the gene matches: 4. There are 13 residues in the CDR3. CDR1 and CDR2 from the germline V gene are GTSNPN and SVGIG (reference sequence). The CDR3 sequence is CAWSNRGVYEQYF. Written as DNA, the CDR3 is TGTGCCTGGAGTAACAGGGGAGTCTACGAGCAGTACTTC.

This rearrangement joins TRBV28 to TRBJ2-1; 9 bases fit TRBD2. V gave up 2 bases and J gave up 9 bases; unmatched junction bases: 8. CDR3 length equals 15 residues. The V gene's germline CDR1 is MDHEN and CDR2 SYDVKM. CDR3 sequence (DNA): TGTGCCAGCAGTTTACCGCTAGCGGGAACTGTTGAGCAGTTCTTC. Protein sequence: CASSLPLAGTVEQFF.

On this clone itself: The same CDR3 is also encoded by other DNA sequences in this sample. CDR3 sequence reads: CASSLRQGEAFF. The CDR3 region has the DNA TGTGCCAGCAGTTTAAGGCAGGGTGAAGCTTTCTTT. The V gene is TRBV28, the J gene TRBJ1-1, with a possible D match to TRBD1 (5 bases). Germline V lookup: CDR1 MDHEN, CDR2 SYDVKM. This CDR3 contains 12 residues. V lost 2 bases, J lost 7 bases, and 8 bases lay in between.

This chain uses TRBV20-1 with TRBJ2-5; possibly TRBD2 for D (6 bases). Germline CDR1 is DFQATT and CDR2 is SNEGSKA (reference sequence). This CDR3 has 11 residues. CDR3 bases: TGCAGCACGGAGGGGAAGGAGACCCAGTACTTC. Translated: CSTEGKETQYF.

The chain couples TRBV5-5 to TRBJ2-2; 11 bases fit TRBD1. The junction had 5 bases not matched to a gene; V was cut back by 6 bases and J by 1 base. Germline assignment: CDR1 SGHKS and CDR2 YYEKEE (reference sequence). The CDR3 has 16 amino acids. The CDR3: CASNLGTGGNTGELFF. Here the CDR3 DNA reads TGTGCCAGCAACTTAGGGACAGGGGGGAACACCGGGGAGCTGTTTTTT. Looking up the rest from reference TRBV5-5 and TRBJ2-2 gives the full variable domain: DAGVTQSPTHLIKTRGQQVTLRCSPISGHKSVSWYQQVLGQGPQFIFQYYEKEERGRGNFPDRFSARQFPNYSSELNVNALLLGDSALYLCASNLGTGGNTGELFFGEGSRLTVL.

The sample holds one count of this clone. The chain has TRBV18 and TRBJ2-1; D unclear. The CDR3 has 12 residues. The V gene's germline CDR1 is KGHSH and CDR2 LQKENI. The ends were cut back, 3 bases at V and 10 bases at J, with 10 bases in the middle. The CDR3 protein is CASSPSTREQFF. The CDR3 nucleotides read TGTGCCAGCTCACCGTCGACTCGGGAGCAGTTCTTC. Variable domain in full (rest from reference TRBV18 and TRBJ2-1): NAGVMQNPRHLVRRRGQEARLRCSPMKGHSHVYWYRQLPEEGLKFMVYLQKENIIDESGMPKERFSAEFPKEGPSILRIQQVVRGDSAAYFCASSPSTREQFFGPGTRLTVL.

The chain combines TRBV27 with TRBJ2-1; TRBD2 matches at 11 bases. J lost 3 bases, V lost 3 bases, and 4 bases had no gene match. Germline CDR1 MNHEY, CDR2 SMNVEV (reference sequence). The CDR3 consists of 16 residues. CDR3 protein: CASSFGLAGLYNEQFF. The CDR3 region has the DNA TGTGCCAGCAGTTTCGGACTAGCGGGCCTCTACAATGAGCAGTTCTTC.

This chain uses TRBV28 with TRBJ2-3; 8 positions agree with TRBD1. This CDR3 is built from 15 residues. Germline lookup yields CDR1 MDHEN and CDR2 SYDVKM. The trim removed 3 bases at V and 5 bases at J, leaving 7 bases unmatched. The CDR3 nucleotides are TGTGCCAGCAGTTTTGGACAGGGCCTACAAGATACGCAGTATTTT. Its translation: CASSFGQGLQDTQYF.

The chain links TRBV6-2 or TRBV6-3 to TRBJ2-7, with 10 nucleotides matching TRBD2. V shed 0 bases and J 4 bases; nucleotides not matched to a gene: 6. Germline CDR1 reads MNHEY; CDR2 reads SVGEGT. This CDR3 is 16 amino acids long. The CDR3 loop is CASSYSKREGEYEQYF. DNA of the CDR3: TGTGCCAGCAGTTACTCCAAGCGGGAGGGTGAGTACGAGCAGTACTTC.

This clone was seen more than once but under ten times. V and J are TRBV4-1 and TRBJ2-1, with 10 nucleotides matching TRBD1. V lost 3 bases to trimming and J lost 6 bases; unmatched junction nucleotides: 11. Germline V gene lookup returns CDR1 MGHRA and CDR2 YSYEKL. The CDR3 covers 17 residues. The CDR3 region has the DNA TGCGCCAGCAGCCAGAGGCCCGGGGGACAGGGGTTCAATGAGCAGTTCTTC. Its protein product is CASSQRPGGQGFNEQFF.

As regards this clone: At one boundary the junction diverges from the germline segment, which might be a read error. The CDR3 protein is CAVGQNLGNQPQHF. DNA for the CDR3: TGCGCAGTGGGACAAAACTTAGGAAATCAGCCCCAGCATTTT. V and J are TRBV27 and TRBJ1-5; D is perhaps TRBD1 (6 bases). Germline lookup yields CDR1 MNHEY and CDR2 SMNVEV (reference sequence). The CDR3 loop spans 14 amino acids.

The chain joins TRBV10-3 to TRBJ2-2; 8 positions match TRBD2. V lost 2 bases to trimming and J lost 4 bases; unmatched junction nucleotides: 3. This CDR3 comprises 15 residues. Germline-derived CDR1 and CDR2 are ENHRY and SYGVKD. The CDR3 nucleotides are TGTGCCATCAGTGAGAACCGGGAGGGCACCGGGGAGCTGTTTTTT. It translates to CAISENREGTGELFF.

The genes are TRBV27 and TRBJ1-2, with 7 bases lining up with TRBD1. The germline gives CDR1 MNHEY, CDR2 SMNVEV (reference sequence). The J segment lost 8 bases and the V segment lost 5 bases, leaving 11 bases of the junction unmatched. The CDR3 totals 14 residues. The CDR3 reads CASSQQGLGDGYTF. Written as DNA, the CDR3 is TGTGCCAGCAGTCAACAGGGGCTGGGGGACGGCTACACCTTC.

This clone has just a few counts. The chain recombines TRBV6-5 with TRBJ1-6; tentative D call: TRBD1 (6 bases). CDR3 length equals 15 residues. The ends were cut back, 0 bases at V and 10 bases at J, with 13 bases in the middle. The germline gives CDR1 MNHEY, CDR2 SVGAGI. In nucleotides, the CDR3 is TGTGCCAGCAGTTACTCGCAGGGGTCTTCGTCACCCCTCCACTTT. Translated, it gives CASSYSQGSSSPLHF.

The V and J genes are TRBV6-5 and TRBJ2-1, with TRBD2 identical over 12 bases. CDR1 MNHEY and CDR2 SVGAGI come from the germline V gene. The CDR3 contains 15 residues. Trimming cost V 6 bases and J 6 bases; bases outside gene matches: 6. The CDR3 protein is CASSLRTSGINEQFF. The CDR3 coding sequence is TGTGCCAGCAGCCTTCGGACTAGCGGGATCAATGAGCAGTTCTTC.

J is TRBJ2-1 and V is TRBV4-1; possibly TRBD1 for D (6 bases). This CDR3 is built from 15 residues. V gave up 3 bases and J gave up 2 bases, with 11 bases separating them. The germline CDR1 and CDR2 sequences are MGHRA and YSYEKL. In DNA form, the CDR3 reads TGCGCCAGCAGCCACCTACAGGGTACCTACAATGAGCAGTTCTTC. It codes for CASSHLQGTYNEQFF.

This chain connects TRBV9 to TRBJ2-1; 7 bases match TRBD2. The CDR3 has 16 residues. The germline gives CDR1 SGDLS, CDR2 YYNGEE. The ends lost 4 bases at V and 7 bases at J; junction bases unmatched: 14. The CDR3 loop is CASSKVGSGGRNEQFF. The CDR3 nucleotides are TGTGCCAGCAGCAAAGTAGGTTCGGGCGGGAGAAATGAGCAGTTCTTC.

The sample holds one count of this clone. The chain couples TRBV27 to TRBJ1-5; D might be TRBD1 (5 bases). CDR1 and CDR2 (germline): MNHEY, SMNVEV (reference sequence). CDR3 length: 16 residues. V lost 5 bases and J lost 7, with 21 bases in between. For the CDR3, the DNA is TGTGCCAGCAGTGGGGGTCCGGGAGGTGAAGGGCAGCCCCAGCATTTT. It yields the protein CASSGGPGGEGQPQHF.

In the case of this clone: The germline gene is not matched at one end of the junction; a read error may be the cause. This sample includes further DNA sequences coding for the same CDR3. The chain couples TRBV5-1 to TRBJ1-3; possible D gene TRBD1, 6 bases. The V gene's germline CDR1 is SGHRS and CDR2 YFSETQ. The CDR3 runs to 13 residues. The CDR3 loop is CASSLDRGNTIYF. In DNA, the CDR3 is TGCGCTAGCAGCTTGGACAGAGGAAACACCATATATTTT.

The chain uses TRBV9 and TRBJ2-5; possible D gene TRBD1, 5 bases. The germline V and J ends were trimmed by 3 bases and 1 base, with 16 bases remaining between them. Germline values: CDR1 SGDLS, CDR2 YYNGEE. The CDR3 has 16 residues. The CDR3 DNA is TGTGCCAGCAGCGCCAGAATTACAGGTGCCCAAGAGACCCAGTACTTC. Amino acid sequence: CASSARITGAQETQYF.

This sequence joins TRBV27 and TRBJ2-1; tentative D call: TRBD1 (5 bases). CDR1 and CDR2 (germline): MNHEY, SMNVEV (reference sequence). The ends were cut back, 5 bases at V and 2 bases at J, with 10 bases in the middle. The CDR3 runs to 14 residues. CDR3 nucleotides: TGTGCCAGCAGTGCGACAGAGCCCTACAATGAGCAGTTCTTC. Its translation: CASSATEPYNEQFF.

The J gene is TRBJ2-7, the V gene TRBV21-1; TRBD2 is the table's D call and was not checked against the DNA. TRBV21-1 is shown as a pseudogene. The length of the CDR3 is 14 residues. CDR3 residues: CASSILAERYEQYF. The CDR3 DNA reads TGTGCCAGCAGCATACTAGCGGAGAGATACGAGCAGTACTTC.

The chain combines TRBV5-6 with TRBJ1-6; 7 positions agree with TRBD1. Germline lookup yields CDR1 SGHDT and CDR2 YYEEEE. The ends lost 4 bases at V and 14 bases at J; junction bases unmatched: 9. This CDR3 contains 13 residues. For the CDR3, the DNA is TGTGCCAGCAGCATCCAGGGGGATCGAACCCTCCACTTT. This codes for CASSIQGDRTLHF. Combining the CDR3 with reference TRBV5-6 and TRBJ1-6 gives the whole variable domain DAGVTQSPTHLIKTRGQQVTLRCSPKSGHDTVSWYQQALGQGPQFIFQYYEEEERQRGNFPDRFSGHQFPNYSSELNVNALLLGDSALYLCASSIQGDRTLHFGNGTRLTVT.

The CDR3 sequence: CASSESPSRGETQYF. CDR3 DNA sequence: TGCGCCAGCAGTGAGTCCCCAAGCCGGGGGGAGACCCAGTACTTC. This chain uses TRBV10-1 with TRBJ2-5, with D maybe TRBD2 (6 bases). The CDR3 spans 15 residues. Germline assignment: CDR1 WNHNN and CDR2 SYGVQD (reference sequence). With 0 bases removed from V and 5 bases from J, the gap between germline ends came to 13 bases.

The table lists this clone with a count of one. The chain employs TRBV15 and TRBJ2-7; perhaps TRBD2 as D (5 bases). Germline lookup yields CDR1 LNHNV and CDR2 YYDKDF (reference sequence). The V gene lost 5 bases and the J gene lost 6 bases, with 20 bases spanning the gap. This CDR3 region has 15 residues. The CDR3 loop reads CATSLPRGPLGEQYF. CDR3 nucleotide sequence: TGTGCCACCAGCCTACCAAGAGGGCCATTGGGCGAGCAGTACTTC.

The rearrangement joins TRBV28 to TRBJ1-1; TRBD1 matches 8 bases. V gave up 6 bases and J gave up 1 base; unmatched junction bases: 4. The germline V gene has CDR1 MDHEN and CDR2 SYDVKM. The CDR3 consists of 14 residues. The CDR3: CASSAGGRNTEAFF. CDR3 coding DNA: TGTGCCAGCAGCGCAGGGGGCCGGAACACTGAAGCTTTCTTT. The entire variable domain, with the rest obtained from reference TRBV28 and TRBJ1-1, is as follows: DVKVTQSSRYLVKRTGEKVFLECVQDMDHENMFWYRQDPGLGLRLIYFSYDVKMKEKGDIPEGYSVSREKKERFSLILESASTNQTSMYLCASSAGGRNTEAFFGQGTRLTVV.

V usage is TRBV18 and J usage is TRBJ2-4, with D unclear. The CDR3 totals 15 residues. Germline CDR1 reads KGHSH; CDR2 reads LQKENI. The ends were cut back, 3 bases at V and 0 bases at J, with 9 bases in the middle. The CDR3 DNA sequence: TGTGCCAGCTCACCTACAAACCTAGCCAAAAACATTCAGTACTTC. Protein: CASSPTNLAKNIQYF.